The entry below describes one T cell receptor beta chain. This clone's antigen is unknown. One base away there is no much larger clone; base qualities are not given. This sample is drawn from a study of shared clonotypes between healthy human individuals (dated by TCRdb to the early 2020s). In terms of the full investigation: The cohort comprised a couple of women and a few men aged 18 to 49 years. Blood TCR repertoires of five healthy adults were deeply sequenced to estimate repertoire size and the extent of clonotype sharing between individuals. Each donor's leukapheresis produced roughly between roughly 0.94 and 9.5 billion PBMCs. To increase sequencing depth and limit assay-specific biases, different laboratories used diverse techniques to prepare libraries and sequence TCR repertoires. For each donor, CD4 naive and CD4 memory were each run on three plates, CD8 naive on two plates, and CD8 memory on one plate. The investigation overall reported the following: Incomplete sequencing was indicated by rarefaction of sorted-subset datasets, despite the large sequencing depth. Sampling was restricted to blood, and TCR repertoires in tissue are likely to differ from TCR repertoires in blood. Clonotypes shared by all four sorted-subset donors showed higher generation probabilities than non-shared clonotypes. About 5% of naive CD4, 3.5% of naive CD8, 2.3% of memory CD4, and about 0.4% of memory CD8 clonotypes were shared across a handful of donors. Larger estimated clonotype richness was generally found for naive subsets than for memory subsets. Because the study included only a small number of donors, the genetic and exposure-history diversity represented was limited. Pairwise subsampling indicated that sequencing depth was expected to affect the degree of clonotype sharing among donors.

For the CD8 naive samples, CD45RO-negative cells were positively selected for CCR7, yielding a CD45RA+CCR7+ population from which TemRA cells were excluded. Donors were healthy HIV-negative adults with no recently reported acute infections or vaccinations. Every donor was a Caucasian adult residing in Nashville, Tennessee, USA. After blood collection by leukapheresis, PBMCs were isolated using Ficoll-Histopaque density gradient centrifugation and then cryopreserved in the vapor phase of liquid nitrogen. Analytical flow cytometry was used to check the purity and quantity of every magnetically sorted T cell population. Each sorted fraction had its genomic DNA isolated and then quantified by UV absorbance on a Nanodrop 2000c. Using the deep immunoSEQ assay, multiplex PCR amplified TCR CDR3 regions from genomic DNA. Extracted genomic DNA from each cell subset was spread evenly across all wells of several immunoSEQ 96-well plates, with each plate serving as a replicate. For sorted subsets, roughly 0.2 ug genomic DNA, equal to about 30,000 T cell genomes, was loaded into each replicate PCR. The purified libraries were quantified using a Qubit 3.0 fluorometer, sized with a Bioanalyzer 2100, and then quantified again using the KAPA Library Quantification kit. Every immunoSEQ 96-well plate was sequenced on a separate single-read 150-cycle Illumina NextSeq 550 flow cell. The study's own analysis went as follows. Because the immunoSEQ output included only junctional sequences and no quality scores, the filtering could not be the same as the filtering used for full-length reads. To assign V/J genes and CDR3, sequences were annotated against IMGT germline references using PyIR, a Python wrapper for IgBLAST v1.9. Reads were filtered out if the reads had weak V/J assignments (E-value above 1e-6), no CDR3, stop codons, out-of-frame junctions, or ambiguous translated residues. V3J clonotypes were defined as sequences sharing an identical inferred V gene, J gene, and CDR3 amino acid sequence. Percentage overlap between repertoires was calculated by dividing the number of shared unique clonotypes by the size of the smaller repertoire. RTK rarefaction, the Chao1 estimator, and Recon v2.1 estimates of unobserved clonotypes were used to assess repertoire richness. OLGA was used to compute generation probabilities for all TCRbeta clonotypes that the gDNA method yielded from four donors. As stored in TCRdb, this immuneACCESS dataset retains in-frame rearrangements with V and J assigned. A fraction of the clones does not appear; measured against another copy, unresolved V genes explain less than half of the discrepancy, and the remainder lacks a known reason. From that table come the V and J calls and clone size; the DNA was used to work out D and trimming. The table for this sample lists almost 700,000 clones; around 90% of them were counted only once. The ten largest clones capture roughly 22% of the sample.

From V the trimming removes 5 bases and from J it removes 4 bases, while the gene matches leave 12 bases of the junction unaccounted for. The CDR3 spans 17 residues, from the cysteine through the phenylalanine. The sequence is cut down to CDR3 DNA, 51 bases in frame from base 1. Based on the germline V gene, the CDR1 and CDR2 sequences are MDHEN and SYDVKM. The TCR was taken from a man aged 25 to 45 in good health. The sample taken for sequencing was naive CD8+ T cells sorted from blood. This sample's cell subset or site label indicates: CD45RA+CCR7+. The chain employs TRBV28 and TRBJ1-3, with 9 bases in between that match TRBD1. The encoded CDR3 is CASSPIDGTGLGNTIYF. The DNA sequence is given as TGTGCCAGCAGTCCTATTGATGGGACAGGGCTAGGAAACACCATATATTTT.